The T cell receptor (beta chain) under discussion was sequenced for a study of control samples from healthy donors and cancer patients. Unmatched junction bases numbered 5, after V lost 6 bases and J lost 2 bases. Germline loops: CDR1 MDHEN, CDR2 SYDVKM. The CDR3 runs to 14 residues. Assay: immunoSEQ multiplex PCR; the TCRdb copy retains only in-frame clones and omits some. The sample has around 190,000 clones, approximately 90% seen once. The TCR sequence derives from a man between 25 and 39 years old in good health. The sequenced material came from blood. The gene calls are TRBV28 and TRBJ1-2, with TRBD1 matching over 8 bases. CDR3 nucleotide sequence: TGTGCCAGCAGACCCCAGGGGGCGAACTATGGCTACACCTTC. Amino acids: CASRPQGANYGYTF.